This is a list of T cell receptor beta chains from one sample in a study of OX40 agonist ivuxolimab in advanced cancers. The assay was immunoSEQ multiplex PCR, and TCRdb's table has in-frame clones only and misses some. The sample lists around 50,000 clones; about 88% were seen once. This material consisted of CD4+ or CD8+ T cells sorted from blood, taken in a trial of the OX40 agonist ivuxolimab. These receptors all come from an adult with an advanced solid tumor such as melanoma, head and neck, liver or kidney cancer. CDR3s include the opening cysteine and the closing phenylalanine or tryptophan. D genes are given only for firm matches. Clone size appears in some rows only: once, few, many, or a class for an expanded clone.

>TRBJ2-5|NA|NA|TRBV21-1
TGTGCCAGCACCACAGTACCCGGGACATTAGAGACCCAGTACTTC
CASTTVPGTLETQYF
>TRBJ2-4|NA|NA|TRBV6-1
TGTGCCAGCAGTGAAGGGGGAATTCAGTACTTC
CASSEGGIQYF
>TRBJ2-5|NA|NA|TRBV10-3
TGTGCCATCAGATCAGCGGGCGGCGGGGAGGCCCAGTACTTC
CAIRSAGGGEAQYF
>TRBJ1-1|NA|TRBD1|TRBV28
TGTGCCAGCAGTTTAGGGGGACAGATGAACACTGAAGCTTTCTTT
CASSLGGQMNTEAFF
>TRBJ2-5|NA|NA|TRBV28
TGTGCCAGCAGCCCCCGAGGAACGAGAAAGACCCAGTACTTC
CASSPRGTRKTQYF
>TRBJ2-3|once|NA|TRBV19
TGTGCCAGTCGGGGGGCTAGCACAGATACGCAGTATTTT
CASRGASTDTQYF
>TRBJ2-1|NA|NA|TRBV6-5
TGTGCCAGCAGCAGGGGACGGTCCTACAATGAGCAGTTCTTC
CASSRGRSYNEQFF
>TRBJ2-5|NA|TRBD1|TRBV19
TGTGCCAGTAGTGGGGACAGGGTTTCGGCCCAGTACTTC
CASSGDRVSAQYF
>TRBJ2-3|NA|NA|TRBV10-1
TGCGCCAGCAGTGAGTCAACTACCACAGATACGCAGTATTTT
CASSESTTTDTQYF
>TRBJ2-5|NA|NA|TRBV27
TGTGCCAGCAGTAGGATGGGAGAGACCCAGTACTTC
CASSRMGETQYF
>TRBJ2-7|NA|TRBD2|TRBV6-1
TGTGCCAGCAGTGGAGTTAGCGGGAGGCTCTCCTACGAGCAGTACTTC
CASSGVSGRLSYEQYF
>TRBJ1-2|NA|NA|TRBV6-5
TGTGCCAGCAGCCAAAGTGGGAGGGGCGAGGGCTACACCTTC
CASSQSGRGEGYTF
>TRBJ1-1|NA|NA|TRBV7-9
TGTGCCAGCAGCTTAGCCCAGAGAGAAGCTTTCTTT
CASSLAQREAFF
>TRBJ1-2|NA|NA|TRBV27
TGTGCCAGCAGTTTAAGCCCAGCAGGTCGCTATGGCTACACCTTC
CASSLSPAGRYGYTF
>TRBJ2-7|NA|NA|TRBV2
TGTGCCAGCAATAAGGGGACGGACAGCTCCTACGAGCAGTACTTC
CASNKGTDSSYEQYF
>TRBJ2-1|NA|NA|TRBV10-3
TGTGCCATCAGTGAGGCGGGTTCCTACAATGAGCAGTTCTTC
CAISEAGSYNEQFF
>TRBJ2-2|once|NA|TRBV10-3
TGTGCCATCAGAGACACCACCGGGGAGCTGTTTTTT
CAIRDTTGELFF
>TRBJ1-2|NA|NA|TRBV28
TGTGCCAGCAGTTTAATACAAAATGGCTACACCTTC
CASSLIQNGYTF
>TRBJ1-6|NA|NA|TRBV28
TGTGCCAGCATAGGAGGCTCCGGACCCTATAATTCACCCCTCCACTTT
CASIGGSGPYNSPLHF
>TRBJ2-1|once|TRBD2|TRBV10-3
TGTGCCATCAGTTCTCTTCGAGCGGGAGATATAACCAATGAGCAGTTCTTC
CAISSLRAGDITNEQFF
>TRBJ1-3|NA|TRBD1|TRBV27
TGTGCCAGCAGGGGACAGGGGGTCGGAAACACCATATATTTT
CASRGQGVGNTIYF
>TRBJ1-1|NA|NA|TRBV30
TGTGCCTGGAGTAAGGGGAACACTGAAGCTTTCTTT
CAWSKGNTEAFF
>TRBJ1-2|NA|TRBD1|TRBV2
TGTGCCAGCAGTGTAGGGGACAGGGCTAGCTACACCTTC
CASSVGDRASYTF
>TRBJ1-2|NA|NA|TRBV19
TGTGCCAGTAGATCCCTGGCGGTGGTTTATGGCTACACCTTC
CASRSLAVVYGYTF
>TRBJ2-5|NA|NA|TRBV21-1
TGTGCCAGCAGCGAGGGGTTACAAGAGACCCAGTACTTC
CASSEGLQETQYF
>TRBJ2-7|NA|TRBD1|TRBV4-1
TGCGCCAGCAGCCAAATACAGGGGTTCTACGAGCAGTACTTC
CASSQIQGFYEQYF
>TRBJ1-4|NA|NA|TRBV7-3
TGTGCCAGCAGCTTAACCGGCAAGGTTAATGAAAAACTGTTTTTT
CASSLTGKVNEKLFF
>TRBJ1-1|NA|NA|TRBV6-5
TGTGCCAGCCATAACGCGCCCACTGAAGCTTTCTTT
CASHNAPTEAFF
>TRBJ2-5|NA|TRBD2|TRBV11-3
TGTGCCAGCAGCCCCGGGACTAGCGGGACGAAGACCCAGTACTTC
CASSPGTSGTKTQYF
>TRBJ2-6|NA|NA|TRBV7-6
TGTGCCAGCAGCTTGGGGGTTGGGGCCAACGTCCTGACTTTC
CASSLGVGANVLTF
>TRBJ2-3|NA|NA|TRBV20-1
TGCAGTGCTAGGCGAATGGGTACGCAGTATTTT
CSARRMGTQYF
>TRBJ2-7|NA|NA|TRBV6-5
TGTGCCAGCACCCGTTCGAGCTACGAGCAGTACTTC
CASTRSSYEQYF
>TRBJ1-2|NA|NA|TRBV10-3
TGTGCCATCAGTGAGGAGGGAGGTGGCTACACCTTC
CAISEEGGGYTF
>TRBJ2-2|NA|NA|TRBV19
TGTGCCAGTAGTATAGTAGGGGGAGGCACCGGGGAGCTGTTTTTT
CASSIVGGGTGELFF
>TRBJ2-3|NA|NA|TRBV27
TGTGCCAGCAGTTCGCAGAGCACAGATACGCAGTATTTT
CASSSQSTDTQYF
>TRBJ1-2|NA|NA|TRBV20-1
TGCAGTGCTAGTTTGGGGGACGGCTACACCTTC
CSASLGDGYTF
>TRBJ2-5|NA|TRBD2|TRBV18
TGTGCCAGCTCACCAACATTAGCGGGGGCCCAAGAGACCCAGTACTTC
CASSPTLAGAQETQYF
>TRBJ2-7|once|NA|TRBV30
TGTGCCTGGACCCTGGGACCGCTAGATCTGCCCTACGAGCAGTACTTC
CAWTLGPLDLPYEQYF
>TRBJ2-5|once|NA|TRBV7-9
TGTGCCAGCAGCCTCCAAGGGGAGACCCAGTACTTC
CASSLQGETQYF
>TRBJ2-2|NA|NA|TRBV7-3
TGTGCCAGCAGCTTAGTACAGGGACACACCGGGGAGCTGTTTTTT
CASSLVQGHTGELFF
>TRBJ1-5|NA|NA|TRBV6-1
TGTGCCAGCAGTGAAGCGCTCCGACAGCCCCAGCATTTT
CASSEALRQPQHF
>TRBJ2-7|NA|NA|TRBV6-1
TGTGCCAGCAGCCCCCGATGGGAGAGCTCCTACGAGCAGTACTTC
CASSPRWESSYEQYF
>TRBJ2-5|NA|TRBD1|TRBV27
TGTGCCAGCACCCCCCTCCGGACAGGGGGCCAAGAGACCCAGTACTTC
CASTPLRTGGQETQYF
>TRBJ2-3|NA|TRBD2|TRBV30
TGTGCCTGGAGTGTAGGGCCGGGAGGGCCCCGGGATACGCAGTATTTT
CAWSVGPGGPRDTQYF
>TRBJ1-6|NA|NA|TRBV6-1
TGTGCCAGCAGTGAAAAGGCACGGGTTGATAATTCACCCCTCCACTTT
CASSEKARVDNSPLHF
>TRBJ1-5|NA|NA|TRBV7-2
TGTGCCAGCAGCTTTCTGGGTGGCAATCAGCCCCAGCATTTT
CASSFLGGNQPQHF
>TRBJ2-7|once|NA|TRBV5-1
TGCGCCAGCAGCTTGGTACAGGGTAGCTCCTACGAGCAGTACTTC
CASSLVQGSSYEQYF
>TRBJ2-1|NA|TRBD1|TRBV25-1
TGTGCCAGCAGTGGGAGGGACAGGGTTTCTGGTTTGGATGAGCAGTTCTTC
CASSGRDRVSGLDEQFF
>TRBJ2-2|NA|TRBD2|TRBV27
TGTGCCAGCAGTGTCAGCGGGAGTATCACCGGGGAGCTGTTTTTT
CASSVSGSITGELFF
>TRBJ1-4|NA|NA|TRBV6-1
TGTGCCAGCAGTGAAAGAGCTAGCCTAAATTCGGAAAAACTGTTTTTT
CASSERASLNSEKLFF
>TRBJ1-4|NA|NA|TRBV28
TGTGCCAGCAGTTTTATAATCGCAGGGGCTAATGAAAAACTGTTTTTT
CASSFIIAGANEKLFF
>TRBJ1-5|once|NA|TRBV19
TGTGCCAGTAGAGGTCCCGGTAGGCACCAGCCCCAGCATTTT
CASRGPGRHQPQHF
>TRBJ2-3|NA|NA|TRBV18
TGTGCCAGCTCACCACCCGGGACGTCTAGCACAGATACGCAGTATTTT
CASSPPGTSSTDTQYF
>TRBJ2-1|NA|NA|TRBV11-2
TGTGCCAGCAGCTCAACGGGGGTTAGTGAGCAGTTCTTC
CASSSTGVSEQFF